The entry that follows covers one TCR beta chain sequence. Per the study methods: Estimation of nucleated cell counts relied on the amplification of reference gene primers. Sequencing used immunoSEQ multiplex PCR; TCRdb keeps in-frame clones, though not all of them. V and J calls and clone size are those listed in that table; D and trimming were worked out from the DNA. Of more than 120,000 clones listed, 80% to 90% are singletons. Germline lookup yields CDR1 SGHDT and CDR2 YYEEEE. This CDR3 comprises 14 residues. Trimming stripped 4 bases from V and 2 bases from J, with 12 bases between. These data are taken from a study of blood T cell repertoires in COVID-19. For the study at large: In each case, the material was cDNA or gDNA derived from T cells, B-cell-depleted T cells, or PBMCs.

The rearrangement uses TRBV5-6 and TRBJ1-2; perhaps TRBD1 as D (6 bases). The sample was peripheral blood. This TCR was recovered from a human donor with acute or convalescent COVID-19. The donor label of this sample is uncertain. The CDR3 protein is CASSLGQPNYGYTF. The DNA for the CDR3 is TGTGCCAGCAGCCTCGGACAGCCGAACTATGGCTACACCTTC.